The T cell receptor (beta chain) described here comes from a study of graft-versus-host responses after intestinal transplantation. The wider study: Recipients had transplants, and these were multivisceral, liver-intestinal, or isolated intestinal. Recipients across the board were started on anti-thymocyte globulin induction, then kept on tacrolimus and steroids for around three years. Study-wide points: The authors found GvH clones in recipient marrow, some appearing first in ileum or blood.

Note on this clone: Its specificity is unknown.

This table comes from immunoSEQ multiplex PCR, and its TCRdb copy is limited to in-frame clones, with some not included. The sample carries some 25,000 clones, roughly 90% recorded once. Germline CDR1 is MGHDK and CDR2 is SYGVNS. This CDR3 contains 14 residues. Trimming pared 8 bases from V and 8 bases from J, leaving 18 bases between. This TCR came from a human patient who received an intestinal transplant, so some T cells may come from the graft donor. This material consisted of PBMCs, taken 39 days after intestinal transplant. The J gene is TRBJ1-4, the V gene TRBV25-1; TRBD1 might be the D (5 bases). The CDR3 spells CASGFTAQGEKLFF. Written as DNA, the CDR3 is TGTGCCAGCGGTTTTACAGCGCAGGGCGAAAAACTGTTTTTT.